These 27 T cell receptor beta chains share one sample of origin, sequenced in a study of blood T cell repertoires in COVID-19. The table came from immunoSEQ multiplex PCR; TCRdb's copy has only in-frame clones and leaves some out. There are 250,000 to 350,000 clones in the sample; around 90% occur only once, and roughly 2.3% lies in the top ten. The material sequenced was peripheral blood. The receptors originated from a man aged 18-30 years with active or convalescent COVID-19.

This clone was seen a single time. The rearrangement links TRBV21-1 to TRBJ1-4; the tabulated D call, TRBD1, remains unverified against the DNA. TRBV21-1 is listed as a pseudogene. The CDR3 totals 13 residues. CDR3 in DNA: TGTGCCAGCAGCAAAAACAGGGGTGAAAAACTGTTTTTT. Translation: CASSKNRGEKLFF.

This clone came up once. This chain connects TRBV7-2 to TRBJ2-1; TRBD2 might be the D (7 bases). V lost 3 bases and J lost 14, with 14 bases in between. Germline V gene sequence: CDR1 SGHTA, CDR2 FQGNSA. The length of the CDR3 is 12 residues. DNA of the CDR3: TGTGCCAGCAGCTTGTGGCGCGGGGGCGAGTTCTTC. It translates to CASSLWRGGEFF.

The chain links TRBV4-1 to TRBJ2-3; TRBD2 agrees at 14 bases. The germline gives CDR1 MGHRA, CDR2 YSYEKL. CDR3 length equals 19 residues. V lost 2 bases, J lost 4 bases, and 11 bases stayed unmatched. CDR3 sequence: CASSQKLTGTSGSADTQYF. The CDR3 DNA reads TGCGCCAGCAGCCAAAAATTGACCGGGACTAGCGGGAGCGCAGATACGCAGTATTTT.

The chain recombines TRBV6-2 or TRBV6-3 with TRBJ1-1; no clear D. V was pared by 2 bases and J by 3 bases, with 10 bases between. Looked up from germline, CDR1 is MNHEY and CDR2 is SVGEGT. This CDR3 is 14 amino acids long. The CDR3 sequence: CASSYPGADTEAFF. In DNA, the CDR3 is TGTGCCAGCAGTTACCCGGGTGCAGACACTGAAGCTTTCTTT.

V gene TRBV27 combines with J gene TRBJ1-2; 7 bases are a match to TRBD1. The CDR3 runs to 16 residues. The germline gives CDR1 MNHEY, CDR2 SMNVEV (reference sequence). V was clipped by 4 bases and J by 4 bases; unmatched bases: 12. As DNA, the CDR3 is TGTGCCAGCAGTTCGTCTCCCCCACAGGGGTTCTATGGCTACACCTTC. Its protein product is CASSSSPPQGFYGYTF.

The chain is built from TRBV6-5 and TRBJ2-3; perhaps TRBD1 as D (5 bases). Germline assignment: CDR1 MNHEY and CDR2 SVGAGI. This CDR3 has 13 residues. The ends were cut back, 2 bases at V and 3 bases at J, with 6 bases in the middle. DNA for the CDR3: TGTGCCAGCAGTTACCAGGGAACAGATACGCAGTATTTT. Translation: CASSYQGTDTQYF.

V is TRBV9 and J is TRBJ2-5; D is perhaps TRBD1 (7 bases). Trimming took 4 bases from V and 4 from J, leaving 17 bases between them. CDR1 is SGDLS, CDR2 YYNGEE, per germline. The CDR3 consists of 15 residues. In DNA form, the CDR3 reads TGTGCCAGCAGCCTACGACAGGGAGGAAGAGAGACCCAGTACTTC. Protein product: CASSLRQGGRETQYF.

The CDR3 protein is CASSPTDSQYYEQYF. CDR3 bases: TGTGCCAGCAGCCCTACGGACAGCCAATACTACGAGCAGTACTTC. J is TRBJ2-7 and V is TRBV3-1 (or the pseudogene TRBV3-2), with a weak D call TRBD1 (6 bases). In germline, CDR1 is LGHDT, CDR2 YNNKEL (reference sequence). This CDR3 comprises 15 residues. The V end lost 4 bases, the J end lost 3 bases, and 16 bases lay between the germline ends.

CDR3 sequence (DNA): TGCGCCAGCAGACTAAGTAGCGGGATAGCCTACGAGCAGTACTTC. It translates to CASRLSSGIAYEQYF. The chain employs TRBV4-1 and TRBJ2-7, with 8 positions matching TRBD2. V trimming: 6 bases; J trimming: 2 bases; junction bases outside the gene matches: 9. The CDR3 is 15 amino acids. Germline V gene lookup returns CDR1 MGHRA and CDR2 YSYEKL.

This sequence joins TRBV28 and TRBJ2-7; TRBD1 agrees at 12 bases. The CDR3 spans 13 residues. The V segment lost 8 bases and the J segment 7 bases; nucleotides outside the gene matches: 6. The germline gives CDR1 MDHEN, CDR2 SYDVKM. CDR3 region: CASRDRGPGEQYF. DNA of the CDR3: TGTGCCAGCCGGGACAGGGGGCCGGGGGAGCAGTACTTC.

In its sample, this clone was seen a few times. This chain links TRBV5-8 with TRBJ1-5; D perhaps matches TRBD1 (5 bases). This CDR3 region has 16 residues. V was cut by 4 bases and J by 6 bases, with 20 bases left in between. Germline V gene sequence: CDR1 SGHTS, CDR2 YDEGEE. The CDR3 reads CASSRASQGWAQPQHF. The CDR3 DNA is TGTGCCAGCAGCCGGGCCTCCCAGGGATGGGCTCAGCCCCAGCATTTT.

This clone showed up just once. The chain carries TRBV5-5 and TRBJ2-2; 8 positions match TRBD1. The CDR3 covers 15 residues. Germline-derived CDR1 and CDR2 are SGHKS and YYEKEE (reference sequence). J lost 7 bases, V lost 2 bases, and 7 bases had no gene match. The CDR3 is CASSFGQGLDGELFF. The CDR3 bases are TGTGCCAGCAGCTTCGGACAGGGCCTTGACGGGGAGCTGTTTTTT.

This clone was counted once. The V and J genes are TRBV10-3 and TRBJ2-7; tentatively, D is TRBD1 (6 bases). Trimming pared 6 bases from V and 0 bases from J, leaving 12 bases between. The germline gives CDR1 ENHRY, CDR2 SYGVKD. This CDR3 has 14 residues. This CDR3 reads CAIRWTVSSYEQYF. In DNA, the CDR3 is TGTGCCATCAGGTGGACAGTAAGCTCCTACGAGCAGTACTTC.

This chain joins TRBV27 and TRBJ1-5, with 9 bases aligning to TRBD1. The trim removed 7 bases at V and 1 base at J, leaving 5 bases unmatched. Germline assignment: CDR1 MNHEY and CDR2 SMNVEV (reference sequence). The CDR3 sequence is 15 residues long. The CDR3 region is CASKTGGQSNQPQHF. As DNA, the CDR3 is TGTGCCAGCAAAACAGGGGGCCAAAGCAATCAGCCCCAGCATTTT.

J is TRBJ2-1 and V is TRBV9; 9 positions agree with TRBD1. This CDR3 spans 15 amino acids. Germline V lookup: CDR1 SGDLS, CDR2 YYNGEE. Trimming at V came to 2 bases and at J to 7 bases, leaving 7 bases not matched to a gene. CDR3 protein: CASSVSGTGLNEQFF. The CDR3 DNA is TGTGCCAGCAGCGTCAGCGGGACAGGGTTGAATGAGCAGTTCTTC.

This clone was seen more than once but under ten times. V usage is TRBV2 and J usage is TRBJ1-1; 7 bases fit TRBD1. V trimming: 4 bases; J trimming: 9 bases; junction bases outside the gene matches: 11. CDR3 length equals 14 residues. Germline lookup yields CDR1 SNHLY and CDR2 FYNNEI. CDR3 residues: CASSGGDVGGKAFF. CDR3 nucleotide sequence: TGTGCCAGCAGTGGAGGCGACGTAGGGGGCAAAGCTTTCTTT.

The genes are TRBV5-1 and TRBJ2-7; D is ambiguous. This CDR3 contains 15 residues. Germline-derived CDR1 and CDR2 are SGHRS and YFSETQ. The V gene lost 0 bases and the J gene lost 0 bases, with 10 bases spanning the gap. CDR3: CASSLEPASSYEQYF. CDR3 nucleotide sequence: TGCGCCAGCAGCTTGGAACCCGCGAGCTCCTACGAGCAGTACTTC.

The J gene is TRBJ2-1, the V gene TRBV19, with 9 positions matching TRBD2. V shed 3 bases and J 8 bases; nucleotides not matched to a gene: 5. Germline V gene sequence: CDR1 LNHDA, CDR2 SQIVND (reference sequence). The length of the CDR3 is 14 residues. DNA for the CDR3: TGTGCCAGTAGTATCCCTAGCGGGACCTATGAGCAGTTCTTC. Translation: CASSIPSGTYEQFF.

In DNA, the CDR3 is TGTGCCAGCTCACCACCACAGGGGAATGAGCAGTTCTTC. The encoded protein is CASSPPQGNEQFF. V and J are TRBV18 and TRBJ2-1, with 7 bases that match TRBD1. The CDR3 is made up of 13 amino acids. The V gene end was trimmed by 0 bases and the J gene end by 7 bases; junction bases not matched to a gene: 0. In germline, CDR1 is KGHSH, CDR2 LQKENI.

The rearrangement uses TRBV6-2 or TRBV6-3 and TRBJ2-7, with D unresolved. Germline CDR1 reads MNHEY; CDR2 reads SVGEGT. The CDR3 totals 13 residues. Trimming removed 0 bases at V and 4 bases at J, with 7 bases between. CDR3 DNA: TGTGCCAGCAGTTACTCGAGCGCTTACGAGCAGTACTTC. Protein product: CASSYSSAYEQYF.

The genes are TRBV27 and TRBJ2-4; D ambiguous. CDR3 length equals 13 residues. Trimming took off 4 bases at V and 0 bases at J, with 4 bases between the two ends. CDR1 and CDR2 from the germline V gene are MNHEY and SMNVEV (reference sequence). CDR3: CASSSLAKNIQYF. In DNA, the CDR3 is TGTGCCAGCAGTTCCCTAGCCAAAAACATTCAGTACTTC.

CDR3: CASRYRGPNEQYF. In nucleotides, the CDR3 is TGTGCCAGCAGATACAGGGGACCCAACGAGCAGTACTTC. The rearrangement joins TRBV28 to TRBJ2-7, with TRBD1 matching over 7 bases. Germline-derived CDR1 and CDR2 are MDHEN and SYDVKM. The length of the CDR3 is 13 residues. Trimming cost V 6 bases and J 5 bases; bases outside gene matches: 7.

This clone was seen a handful of times. The rearrangement joins TRBV7-9 to TRBJ1-3; 8 bases fit TRBD1. CDR1 and CDR2 (germline): SEHNR, FQNEAQ (reference sequence). This CDR3 comprises 13 residues. Germline trimming cut 9 bases from V and 2 bases from J; bases unmatched to any gene: 3. CDR3 DNA sequence: TGTGCCAGTCGGACAGGGCCTGGAAACACCATATATTTT. Residues: CASRTGPGNTIYF.

The rearrangement uses TRBV9 and TRBJ2-1; D gene uncertain. The germline CDR1 and CDR2 sequences are SGDLS and YYNGEE. The CDR3 is made up of 15 amino acids. Trimming shortened V by 4 bases and J by 7 bases, and 18 bases separated the two germline ends. CDR3: CASSPWSLSVNEQFF. The CDR3 DNA reads TGTGCCAGCAGCCCCTGGTCCTTGAGTGTTAATGAGCAGTTCTTC.

The rearrangement joins TRBV28 to TRBJ2-3; D gene uncertain. The CDR3 totals 11 residues. V was cut by 5 bases and J by 9 bases, with 9 bases left in between. Looked up from germline, CDR1 is MDHEN and CDR2 is SYDVKM. The CDR3 DNA reads as TGTGCCAGCAGTGGTGCAGGAACGCAGTATTTT. It specifies CASSGAGTQYF.

This clone is a singleton in its sample. In nucleotides, the CDR3 is TGCGCCAGCAGCCTCCGGTGGGGCCAAAACTCCTACGAGCAGTACTTC. As protein: CASSLRWGQNSYEQYF. The chain uses TRBV4-1 and TRBJ2-7; the D gene is possibly TRBD1 (5 bases). Germline V gives CDR1 MGHRA, CDR2 YSYEKL. This CDR3 region has 16 residues. V lost 4 bases to trimming and J lost 0 bases, with 16 bases between them.

The gene calls are TRBV11-2 and TRBJ2-6; D possibly corresponds to TRBD1 (5 bases). This CDR3 is 15 amino acids long. Germline loops: CDR1 SGHAT, CDR2 FQNNGV. Trimming took 5 bases from V and 4 from J, leaving 12 bases between them. CDR3 DNA: TGTGCCAGCAGCGCGAAGGGGCACGGGGCCAACGTCCTGACTTTC. The encoded protein is CASSAKGHGANVLTF.